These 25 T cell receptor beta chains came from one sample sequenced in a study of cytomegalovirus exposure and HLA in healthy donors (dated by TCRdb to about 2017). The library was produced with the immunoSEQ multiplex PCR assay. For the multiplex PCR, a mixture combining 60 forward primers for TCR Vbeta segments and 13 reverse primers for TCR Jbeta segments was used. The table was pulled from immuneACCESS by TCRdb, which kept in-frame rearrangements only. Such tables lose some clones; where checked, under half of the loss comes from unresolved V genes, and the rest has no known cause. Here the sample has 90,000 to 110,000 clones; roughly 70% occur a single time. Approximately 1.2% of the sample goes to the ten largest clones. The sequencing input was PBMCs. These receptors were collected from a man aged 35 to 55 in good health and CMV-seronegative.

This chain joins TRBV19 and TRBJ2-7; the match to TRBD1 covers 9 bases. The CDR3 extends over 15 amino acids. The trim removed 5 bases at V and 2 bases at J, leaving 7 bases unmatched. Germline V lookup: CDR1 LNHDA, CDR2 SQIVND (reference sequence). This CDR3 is CASSAWTGEPYEQYF. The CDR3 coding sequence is TGTGCCAGTAGTGCGTGGACAGGGGAGCCCTACGAGCAGTACTTC.

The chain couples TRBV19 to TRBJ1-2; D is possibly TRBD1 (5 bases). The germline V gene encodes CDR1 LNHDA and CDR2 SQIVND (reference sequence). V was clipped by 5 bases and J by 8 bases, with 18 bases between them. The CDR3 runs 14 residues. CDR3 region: CASSQEAGRRGYTF. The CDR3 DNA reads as TGTGCCAGTAGTCAAGAGGCGGGACGGAGGGGCTACACCTTC.

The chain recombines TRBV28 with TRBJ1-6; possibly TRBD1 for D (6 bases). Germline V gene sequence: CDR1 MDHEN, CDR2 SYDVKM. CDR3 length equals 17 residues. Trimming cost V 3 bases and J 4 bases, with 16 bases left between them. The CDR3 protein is CASSFVVLGGYNSPLHF. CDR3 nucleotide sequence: TGTGCCAGCAGTTTTGTAGTCTTAGGGGGATATAATTCACCCCTCCACTTT.

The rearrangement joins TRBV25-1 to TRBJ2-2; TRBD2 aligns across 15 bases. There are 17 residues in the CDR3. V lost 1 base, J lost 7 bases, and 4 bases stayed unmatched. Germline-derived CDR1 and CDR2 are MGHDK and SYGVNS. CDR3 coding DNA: TGTGCCAGCAGTGAATGGGGACTAGCGGGGGGCGTCGGGGAGCTGTTTTTT. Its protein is CASSEWGLAGGVGELFF.

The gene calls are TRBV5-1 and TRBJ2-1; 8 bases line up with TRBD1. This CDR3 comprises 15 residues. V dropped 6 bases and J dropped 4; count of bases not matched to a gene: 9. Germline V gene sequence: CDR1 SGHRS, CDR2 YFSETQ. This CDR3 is CASISNTGGYNEQFF. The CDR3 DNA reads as TGCGCCAGCATCTCAAATACAGGGGGGTACAATGAGCAGTTCTTC.

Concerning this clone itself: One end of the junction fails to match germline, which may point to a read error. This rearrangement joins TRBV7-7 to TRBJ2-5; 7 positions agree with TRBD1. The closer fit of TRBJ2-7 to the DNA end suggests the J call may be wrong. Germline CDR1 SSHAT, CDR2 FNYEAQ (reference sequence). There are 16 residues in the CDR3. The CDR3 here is CASSLAYGQGEYEQYF. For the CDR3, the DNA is TGTGCTAGCAGCTTAGCGTATGGCCAGGGGGAATACGAGCAGTACTTC.

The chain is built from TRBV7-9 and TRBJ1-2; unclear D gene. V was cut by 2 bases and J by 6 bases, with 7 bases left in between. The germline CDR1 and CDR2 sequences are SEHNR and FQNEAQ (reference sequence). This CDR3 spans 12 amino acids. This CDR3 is CASSLYRDGYTF. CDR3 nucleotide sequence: TGTGCCAGCAGCTTATATCGGGATGGCTACACCTTC.

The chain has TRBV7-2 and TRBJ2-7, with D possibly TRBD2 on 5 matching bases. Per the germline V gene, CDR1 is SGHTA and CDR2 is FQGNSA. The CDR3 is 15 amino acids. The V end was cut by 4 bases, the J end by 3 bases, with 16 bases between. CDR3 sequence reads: CASSSNGLPNYEQYF. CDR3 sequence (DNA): TGTGCCAGCAGCTCTAACGGACTTCCGAACTACGAGCAGTACTTC.

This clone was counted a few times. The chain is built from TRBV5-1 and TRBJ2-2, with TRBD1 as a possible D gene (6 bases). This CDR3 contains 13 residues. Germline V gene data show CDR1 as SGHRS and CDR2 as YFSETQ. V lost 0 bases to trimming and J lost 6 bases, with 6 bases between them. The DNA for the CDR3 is TGCGCCAGCAGCTTGGAGGGGGCCGGGGAGCTGTTTTTT. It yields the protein CASSLEGAGELFF. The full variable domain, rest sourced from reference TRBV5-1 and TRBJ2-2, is KAGVTQTPRYLIKTRGQQVTLSCSPISGHRSVSWYQQTPGQGLQFLFEYFSETQRNKGNFPGRFSGRQFSNSRSEMNVSTLELGDSALYLCASSLEGAGELFFGEGSRLTVL.

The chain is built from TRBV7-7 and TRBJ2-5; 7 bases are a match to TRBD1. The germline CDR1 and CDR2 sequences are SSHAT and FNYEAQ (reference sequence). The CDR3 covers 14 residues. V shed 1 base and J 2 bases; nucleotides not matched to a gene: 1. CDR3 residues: CASSLDRGQETQYF. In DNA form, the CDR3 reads TGTGCCAGCAGCTTAGACAGGGGTCAAGAGACCCAGTACTTC.

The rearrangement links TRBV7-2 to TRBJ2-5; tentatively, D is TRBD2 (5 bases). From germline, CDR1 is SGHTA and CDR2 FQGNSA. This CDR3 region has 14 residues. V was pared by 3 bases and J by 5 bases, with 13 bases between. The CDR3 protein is CASSFPTRFETQYF. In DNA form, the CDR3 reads TGTGCCAGCAGCTTCCCCACTAGGTTTGAGACCCAGTACTTC. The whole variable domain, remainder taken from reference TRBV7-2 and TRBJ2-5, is GAGVSQSPSNKVTEKGKDVELRCDPISGHTALYWYRQSLGQGLEFLIYFQGNSAPDKSGLPSDRFSAERTGGSVSTLTIQRTQQEDSAVYLCASSFPTRFETQYFGPGTRLLVL.

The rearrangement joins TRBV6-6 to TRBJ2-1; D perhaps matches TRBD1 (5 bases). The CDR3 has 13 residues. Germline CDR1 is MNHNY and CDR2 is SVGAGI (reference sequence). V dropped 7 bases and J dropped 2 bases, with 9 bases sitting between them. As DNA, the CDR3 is TGTGCCAGCAAACCCAGGGCCTACAATGAGCAGTTCTTC. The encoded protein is CASKPRAYNEQFF.

For the CDR3, the DNA is TGCGCCAGCAGCCGAGGCGGAGGGCTGGATACGCAGTATTTT. Translated: CASSRGGGLDTQYF. V and J are TRBV5-1 and TRBJ2-3; a possible D gene is TRBD2 (6 bases). The germline V gene encodes CDR1 SGHRS and CDR2 YFSETQ. Trimming took 4 bases from V and 6 from J, leaving 15 bases between them. The CDR3 length is 14 residues.

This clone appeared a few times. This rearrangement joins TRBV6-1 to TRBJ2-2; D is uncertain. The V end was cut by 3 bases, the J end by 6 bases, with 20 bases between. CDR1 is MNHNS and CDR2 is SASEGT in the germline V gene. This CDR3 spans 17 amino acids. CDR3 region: CASSDQEFSLVAGELFF. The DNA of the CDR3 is TGTGCCAGCAGTGACCAAGAATTCAGTCTAGTTGCCGGGGAGCTGTTTTTT.

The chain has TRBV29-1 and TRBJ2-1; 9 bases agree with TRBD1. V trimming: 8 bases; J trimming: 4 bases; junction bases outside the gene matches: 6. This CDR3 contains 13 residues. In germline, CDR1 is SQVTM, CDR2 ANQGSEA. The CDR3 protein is CSYSQGAYNEQFF. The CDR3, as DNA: TGCAGCTATTCACAGGGGGCGTACAATGAGCAGTTCTTC.

CDR3 nucleotide sequence: TGCGCCAGCAGCCAAGAGACAGGGGTCACAGATACGCAGTATTTT. Translation: CASSQETGVTDTQYF. The gene calls are TRBV4-1 and TRBJ2-3, with 8 bases that match TRBD1. V trimming: 0 bases; J trimming: 2 bases; junction bases outside the gene matches: 1. The germline CDR1 and CDR2 sequences are MGHRA and YSYEKL. This CDR3 spans 15 amino acids.

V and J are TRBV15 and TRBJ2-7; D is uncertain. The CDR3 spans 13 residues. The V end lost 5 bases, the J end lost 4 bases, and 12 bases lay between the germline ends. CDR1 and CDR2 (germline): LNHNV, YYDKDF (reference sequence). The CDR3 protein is CATSGASFYEQYF. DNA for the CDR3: TGTGCCACCAGCGGAGCCTCCTTTTACGAGCAGTACTTC.

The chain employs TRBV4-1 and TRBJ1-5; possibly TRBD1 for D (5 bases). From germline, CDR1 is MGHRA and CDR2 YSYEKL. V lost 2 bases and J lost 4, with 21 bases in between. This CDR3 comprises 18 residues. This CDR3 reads CASSQFPRDRRGNQPQHF. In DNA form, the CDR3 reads TGCGCCAGCAGCCAATTCCCTCGGGACCGGAGGGGAAATCAGCCCCAGCATTTT.

The CDR3 here is CASSIYSGELFF. CDR3 in DNA: TGTGCCAGTAGTATCTACAGCGGGGAGCTGTTTTTT. V is TRBV19 and J is TRBJ2-2; D remains ambiguous. There are 12 residues in the CDR3. V dropped 3 bases and J dropped 7 bases, with 6 bases sitting between them. From germline, CDR1 is LNHDA and CDR2 SQIVND (reference sequence).

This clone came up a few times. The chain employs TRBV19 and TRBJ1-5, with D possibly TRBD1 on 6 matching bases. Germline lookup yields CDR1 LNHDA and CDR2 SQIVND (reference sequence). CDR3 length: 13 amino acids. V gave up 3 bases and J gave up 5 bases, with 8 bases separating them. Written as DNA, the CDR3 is TGTGCCAGTAGTATCAGGGGCGATCAGCCCCAGCATTTT. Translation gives CASSIRGDQPQHF.

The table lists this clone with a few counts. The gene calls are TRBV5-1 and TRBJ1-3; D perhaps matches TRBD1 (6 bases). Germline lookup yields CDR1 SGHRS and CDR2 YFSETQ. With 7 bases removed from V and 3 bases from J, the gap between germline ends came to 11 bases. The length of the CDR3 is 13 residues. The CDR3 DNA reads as TGCGCCAGCGTACAGGGCGATGGAAACACCATATATTTT. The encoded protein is CASVQGDGNTIYF.

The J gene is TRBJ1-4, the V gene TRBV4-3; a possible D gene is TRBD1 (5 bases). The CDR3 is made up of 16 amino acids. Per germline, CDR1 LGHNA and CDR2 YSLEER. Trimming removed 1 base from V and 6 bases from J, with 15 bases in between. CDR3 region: CASSQAMGPGHEKLFF. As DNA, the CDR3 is TGCGCCAGCAGCCAAGCCATGGGGCCAGGGCATGAAAAACTGTTTTTT.

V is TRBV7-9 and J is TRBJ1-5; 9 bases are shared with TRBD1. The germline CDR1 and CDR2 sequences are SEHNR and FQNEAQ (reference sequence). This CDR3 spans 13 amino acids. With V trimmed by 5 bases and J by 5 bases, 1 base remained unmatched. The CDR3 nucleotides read TGTGCCAGCAGCAGACAGGGGGATCAGCCCCAGCATTTT. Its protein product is CASSRQGDQPQHF.

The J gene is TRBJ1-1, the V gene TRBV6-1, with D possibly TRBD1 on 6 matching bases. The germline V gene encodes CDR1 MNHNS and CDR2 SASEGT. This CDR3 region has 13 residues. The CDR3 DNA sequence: TGTGCGAACAGGGCTCCAGTGAACACTGAAGCTTTCTTT. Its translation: CANRAPVNTEAFF.

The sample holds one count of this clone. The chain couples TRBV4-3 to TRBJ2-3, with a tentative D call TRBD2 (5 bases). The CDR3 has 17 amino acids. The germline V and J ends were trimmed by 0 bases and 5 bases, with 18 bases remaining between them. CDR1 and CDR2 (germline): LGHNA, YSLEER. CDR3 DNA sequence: TGCGCCAGCAGCCAAGAGGTGCAGCGGATCTCCTTAGATACGCAGTATTTT. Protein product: CASSQEVQRISLDTQYF.